The sequence of this T cell receptor (beta chain) was determined in a study of blood T cell repertoires in COVID-19. On the study more broadly: Sites in the United States, Italy and Spain provided acute and convalescent COVID-19 samples. From T cells, B-cell-depleted T cells, or PBMCs came the material, which was cDNA or gDNA.

Original handling: Cell counts per sample came from amplifying reference gene primers. Measured with immunoSEQ multiplex PCR; TCRdb has only the in-frame clones, and not every one. That table gives V, J and clone size, and the DNA gave D and trimming. Of some 43,000 clones listed, roughly 82% are singletons. CDR3 size: 15 residues. The V gene's germline CDR1 is SGHDN and CDR2 FVKESK. Trimming cost V 1 base and J 0 bases, with 7 bases left between them. The gene calls are TRBV14 and TRBJ2-1; tentative D call: TRBD1 (5 bases). Material: peripheral blood. The source of this sequence is a man over 45 with active or convalescent COVID-19. CDR3 sequence (DNA): TGTGCCAGCAGCCAAGGACAGAGCTCCTACAATGAGCAGTTCTTC. It translates to CASSQGQSSYNEQFF.